Listed below are T cell receptor beta chains from one sample, sequenced in a study of blood T cell repertoires in COVID-19. Using immunoSEQ multiplex PCR, the repertoire was profiled, and TCRdb retains in-frame clones only, with some absent. Of around 120,000 clones in the sample, around 91% were seen once. Input material: peripheral blood. All receptors derive from a woman aged 60-70 years with COVID-19, enrolled during active disease. CDR3s include the opening cysteine and the closing phenylalanine or tryptophan. A D gene is named only where the DNA matches it firmly. Some rows have no size entry. The others give once, few or many, or a class for an expanded clone.

D gene	CDR3 length	V gene	clone size	J gene	CDR3 protein	CDR3 DNA
-	14	TRBV7-2	-	TRBJ1-5	CASSPNPGNQPQHF	TGTGCCAGCAGCCCCAATCCGGGCAATCAGCCCCAGCATTTT
-	15	TRBV5-4	-	TRBJ2-5	CASSLDGRASETQYF	TGTGCCAGCAGCTTGGATGGCAGAGCGTCGGAGACCCAGTACTTC
-	15	TRBV10-3	-	TRBJ1-2	CAITPQPGGPYGYTF	TGTGCCATCACCCCCCAACCGGGTGGCCCTTATGGCTACACCTTC
-	16	TRBV27	-	TRBJ1-6	CASGPKQGVRNSPLHF	TGTGCCAGCGGACCTAAACAGGGAGTTCGTAATTCACCCCTCCACTTT
-	13	TRBV6-2/TRBV6-3	-	TRBJ1-5	CASSYNSIQPQHF	TGTGCCAGCAGTTACAATTCCATTCAGCCCCAGCATTTT
TRBD2	19	TRBV7-9	-	TRBJ2-2	CASSQARGGSTSNTGELFF	TGTGCCAGCAGCCAAGCTCGGGGCGGGAGCACTTCAAACACCGGGGAGCTGTTTTTT
TRBD2	15	TRBV3-1/TRBV3-2	-	TRBJ2-2	CASSPGLTTTGELFF	TGTGCCAGCAGCCCGGGACTAACGACTACCGGGGAGCTGTTTTTT
TRBD2	15	TRBV20-1	-	TRBJ2-3	CSASLPGTRKNTQYF	TGCAGTGCTAGTCTTCCCGGGACTAGGAAAAATACGCAGTATTTT
-	11	TRBV2	-	TRBJ2-7	CASTGLSEQYF	TGTGCCAGCACAGGGCTTTCCGAGCAGTACTTC
TRBD1	17	TRBV5-1	-	TRBJ1-4	CASSFGQASFDNEKLFF	TGCGCCAGCAGCTTCGGACAGGCTTCTTTTGATAATGAAAAACTGTTTTTT
-	13	TRBV5-6	-	TRBJ2-2	CASSFLLTGELFF	TGTGCCAGCAGCTTTCTTCTGACCGGGGAGCTGTTTTTT
-	11	TRBV5-8	-	TRBJ1-2	CASIGGWGYTF	TGTGCCAGCATTGGAGGGTGGGGCTACACCTTC
TRBD2	15	TRBV29-1	-	TRBJ2-1	CSVAVDGGALSGQFF	TGCAGCGTTGCTGTTGACGGGGGGGCCTTGAGTGGCCAGTTCTTC
-	14	TRBV11-2	-	TRBJ2-7	CASSLAGFPYEQYF	TGTGCCAGCAGCTTAGCAGGGTTTCCCTACGAGCAGTACTTC
-	13	TRBV12-3/TRBV12-4	-	TRBJ2-5	CASSQGLQETQYF	TGTGCCAGCAGCCAGGGACTTCAAGAGACCCAGTACTTC
-	14	TRBV4-2	-	TRBJ2-5	CASSQLRVRETQYF	TGTGCCAGCAGCCAACTCCGGGTTAGGGAGACCCAGTACTTC
-	14	TRBV11-3	-	TRBJ2-2	CASSSSGVTGELFF	TGTGCCAGCAGCTCATCAGGGGTAACCGGGGAGCTGTTTTTT
TRBD1	13	TRBV6-5	-	TRBJ2-1	CASSYRQGHEQFF	TGTGCCAGCAGTTATCGACAGGGCCATGAGCAGTTCTTC
TRBD1	15	TRBV15	many	TRBJ1-5	CATSAHRGGNQPQHF	TGTGCCACCAGCGCCCACAGGGGTGGAAATCAGCCCCAGCATTTT
TRBD1	13	TRBV4-3	-	TRBJ1-4	CASSQAQGGLVFF	TGCGCCAGCAGCCAAGCACAGGGGGGCTTGGTGTTTTTT
-	13	TRBV19	-	TRBJ1-5	CATDTGSLQPQHF	TGTGCCACTGACACAGGGTCACTTCAGCCCCAGCATTTT
-	13	TRBV20-1	-	TRBJ1-2	CSASWSGMRGYTF	TGCAGTGCTAGTTGGTCGGGGATGAGAGGCTACACCTTC
TRBD1	15	TRBV5-4	-	TRBJ2-3	CASSPTGGPTDTQYF	TGTGCCAGCAGCCCGACAGGGGGGCCCACAGATACGCAGTATTTT
-	16	TRBV3-1/TRBV3-2	-	TRBJ2-4	CASSPGLRLAKNIQYF	TGTGCCAGCAGCCCCGGACTACGTCTAGCCAAAAACATTCAGTACTTC
-	16	TRBV19	-	TRBJ1-5	CASSITGSGGNQPQHF	TGTGCCAGTAGTATCACAGGGAGCGGTGGCAATCAGCCCCAGCATTTT
TRBD2	17	TRBV9	once	TRBJ2-1	CASSAGTSLSSYNEQFF	TGTGCCAGCAGCGCCGGGACTAGCTTGAGCTCCTACAATGAGCAGTTCTTC
TRBD1	14	TRBV6-2/TRBV6-3	-	TRBJ1-2	CASSYQTGYYGYTF	TGTGCCAGCAGTTACCAGACAGGGTACTATGGCTACACCTTC
-	14	TRBV9	-	TRBJ1-2	CASSVESQNYGYTF	TGTGCCAGCAGCGTAGAGTCACAGAACTATGGCTACACCTTC
TRBD1	15	TRBV18	-	TRBJ1-2	CASSKGSGTDYGYTF	TGTGCCAGCTCAAAGGGAAGTGGGACAGACTATGGCTACACCTTC
TRBD1	16	TRBV19	-	TRBJ2-7	CASSIAGQGPSYEQYF	TGTGCCAGTAGTATAGCGGGACAGGGGCCCTCCTACGAGCAGTACTTC
TRBD2	17	TRBV13	-	TRBJ2-3	CASSYNPAGGSTDTQYF	TGTGCCAGCAGCTACAACCCTGCGGGGGGGAGCACAGATACGCAGTATTTT
TRBD1	15	TRBV6-5	once	TRBJ1-2	CASSYSGQGTHGYTF	TGTGCCAGCAGTTACTCGGGACAGGGTACCCATGGCTACACCTTC
-	14	TRBV24-1	-	TRBJ2-3	CATSDAYRTDTQYF	TGTGCCACCAGTGATGCTTACCGGACAGATACGCAGTATTTT
-	11	TRBV7-2	-	TRBJ2-3	CASTPLDTQYF	TGTGCCAGCACCCCGTTAGATACGCAGTATTTT
TRBD1	15	TRBV3-1/TRBV3-2	-	TRBJ1-1	CASKWTGGGGSEAFF	TGTGCCAGCAAATGGACAGGGGGCGGCGGATCGGAAGCTTTCTTT
-	15	TRBV7-9	-	TRBJ1-2	CASSQEGGLNYGYTF	TGTGCCAGCAGCCAAGAGGGCGGATTAAACTATGGCTACACCTTC
-	12	TRBV6-1	-	TRBJ2-5	CASSEYHGLRYF	TGTGCCAGCAGTGAATACCATGGCCTCCGGTACTTC
TRBD1	15	TRBV27	-	TRBJ2-1	CASSLSGQSYNEQFF	TGTGCCAGCAGTTTATCGGGACAGTCGTACAATGAGCAGTTCTTC
TRBD1	15	TRBV24-1	-	TRBJ1-2	CATSGWTGAAYGYTF	TGTGCCACCAGTGGCTGGACAGGGGCTGCCTATGGCTACACCTTC
TRBD1	15	TRBV5-4	-	TRBJ1-2	CASSSGGQGLDGYTF	TGTGCCAGCAGTTCCGGAGGACAGGGGCTCGATGGCTACACCTTC
TRBD1	15	TRBV2	few	TRBJ1-6	CASTPSRGVSSPLHF	TGTGCCAGCACCCCCTCCAGGGGGGTAAGTTCACCCCTCCACTTT
TRBD1	15	TRBV18	-	TRBJ2-5	CASFPGQGLRETQYF	TGTGCCAGCTTTCCAGGACAGGGCCTAAGGGAGACCCAGTACTTC
TRBD1	15	TRBV7-2	-	TRBJ2-1	CASSWGQGSLDEQFF	TGTGCCAGCAGCTGGGGACAGGGCTCGTTAGATGAGCAGTTCTTC
-	12	TRBV29-1	-	TRBJ2-7	CSVGHFSYEQYF	TGCAGCGTTGGTCACTTCTCCTACGAGCAGTACTTC
TRBD2	16	TRBV9	-	TRBJ2-5	CASSVGSGGGIETQYF	TGTGCCAGCAGCGTAGGTTCGGGCGGGGGGATAGAGACCCAGTACTTC
-	18	TRBV5-5	-	TRBJ2-2	CASSPSTGLDRNTGELFF	TGTGCCAGCAGCCCGTCGACTGGTCTCGACAGGAACACCGGGGAGCTGTTTTTT
TRBD1	15	TRBV7-2	-	TRBJ2-2	CASSSTGGFTGELFF	TGTGCCAGCAGCTCAACAGGGGGCTTCACCGGGGAGCTGTTTTTT
TRBD2	17	TRBV24-1	-	TRBJ2-3	CATSDGGTSGFTDTQYF	TGTGCCACCAGTGATGGGGGGACTAGCGGGTTCACAGATACGCAGTATTTT
-	14	TRBV18	-	TRBJ2-2	CASSPGANTGELFF	TGTGCCAGCTCACCAGGGGCCAACACCGGGGAGCTGTTTTTT
-	13	TRBV11-2	-	TRBJ2-5	CASSLVGLKTQYF	TGTGCCAGCAGCTTAGTGGGGCTCAAGACCCAGTACTTC
TRBD2	17	TRBV19	-	TRBJ2-5	CASSMFLAGEGRETQYF	TGTGCCAGTAGTATGTTTCTAGCGGGGGAGGGCCGCGAGACCCAGTACTTC
-	15	TRBV9	-	TRBJ1-5	CASSVTGGLGQPQHF	TGTGCCAGCAGCGTAACTGGGGGCTTAGGGCAGCCCCAGCATTTT
-	14	TRBV4-2	many	TRBJ1-6	CASSQSEENSPLHF	TGTGCCAGCAGCCAAAGCGAGGAAAATTCACCCCTCCACTTT
-	13	TRBV5-1	-	TRBJ2-1	CASSLVVDNEQFF	TGCGCCAGCAGCTTGGTAGTTGACAATGAGCAGTTCTTC